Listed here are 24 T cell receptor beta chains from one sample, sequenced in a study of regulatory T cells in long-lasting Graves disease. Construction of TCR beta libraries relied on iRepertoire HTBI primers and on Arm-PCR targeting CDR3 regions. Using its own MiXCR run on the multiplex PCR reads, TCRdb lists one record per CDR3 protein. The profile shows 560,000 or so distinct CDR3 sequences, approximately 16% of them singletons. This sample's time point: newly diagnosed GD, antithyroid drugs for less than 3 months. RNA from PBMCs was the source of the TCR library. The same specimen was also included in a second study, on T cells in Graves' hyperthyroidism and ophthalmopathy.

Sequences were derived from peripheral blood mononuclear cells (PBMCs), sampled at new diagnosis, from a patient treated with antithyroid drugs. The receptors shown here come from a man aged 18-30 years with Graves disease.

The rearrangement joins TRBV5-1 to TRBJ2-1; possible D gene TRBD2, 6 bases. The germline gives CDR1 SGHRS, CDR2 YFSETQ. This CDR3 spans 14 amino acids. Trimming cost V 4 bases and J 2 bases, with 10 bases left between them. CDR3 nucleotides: TGCGCCAGCAGCCGGGAGTCACCCTACAATGAGCAGTTCTTC. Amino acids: CASSRESPYNEQFF.

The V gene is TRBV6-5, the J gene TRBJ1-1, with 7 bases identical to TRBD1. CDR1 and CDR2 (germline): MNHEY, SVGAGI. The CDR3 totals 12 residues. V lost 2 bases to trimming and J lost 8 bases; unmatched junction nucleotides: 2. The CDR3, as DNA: TGTGCCAGCAGTTACCAGGGGGGGGAAGCTTTCTTT. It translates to CASSYQGGEAFF.

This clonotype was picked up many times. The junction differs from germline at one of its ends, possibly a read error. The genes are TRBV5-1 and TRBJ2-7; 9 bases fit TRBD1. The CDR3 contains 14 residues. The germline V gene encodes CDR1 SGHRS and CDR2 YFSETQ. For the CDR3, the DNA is TGTGCCAGCAGGGCCGGGACAGGGTTCTACGAGCAGTACTTC. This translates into CASRAGTGFYEQYF.

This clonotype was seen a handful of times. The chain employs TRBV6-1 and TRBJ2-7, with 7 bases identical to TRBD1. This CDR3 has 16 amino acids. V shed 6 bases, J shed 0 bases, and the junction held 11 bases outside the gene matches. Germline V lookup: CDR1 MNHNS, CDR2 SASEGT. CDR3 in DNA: TGTGCCAGCAGGGGCGGACAGGATAGGGGCTCCTACGAGCAGTACTTC. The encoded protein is CASRGGQDRGSYEQYF.

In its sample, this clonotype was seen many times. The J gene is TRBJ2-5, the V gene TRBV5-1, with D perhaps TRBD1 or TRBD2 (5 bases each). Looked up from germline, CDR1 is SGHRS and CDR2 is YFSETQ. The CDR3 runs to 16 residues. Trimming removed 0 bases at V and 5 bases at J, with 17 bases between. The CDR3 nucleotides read TGCGCCAGCAGCTTGGCTGGTGACGGGGCGCGGGAGACCCAGTACTTC. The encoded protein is CASSLAGDGARETQYF. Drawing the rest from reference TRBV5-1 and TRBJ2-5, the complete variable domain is KAGVTQTPRYLIKTRGQQVTLSCSPISGHRSVSWYQQTPGQGLQFLFEYFSETQRNKGNFPGRFSGRQFSNSRSEMNVSTLELGDSALYLCASSLAGDGARETQYFGPGTRLLVL.

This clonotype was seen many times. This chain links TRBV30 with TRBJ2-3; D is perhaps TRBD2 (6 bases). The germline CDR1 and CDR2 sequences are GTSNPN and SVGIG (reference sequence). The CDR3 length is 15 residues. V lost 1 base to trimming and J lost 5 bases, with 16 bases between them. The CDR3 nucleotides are TGTGCCTGGAGTGACGTGGGAGGATTTGAAGATACGCAGTATTTT. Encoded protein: CAWSDVGGFEDTQYF. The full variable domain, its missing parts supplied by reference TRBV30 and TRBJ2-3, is SQTIHQWPATLVQPVGSPLSLECTVEGTSNPNLYWYRQAAGRGLQLLFYSVGIGQISSEVPQNLSASRPQDRQFILSSKKLLLSDSGFYLCAWSDVGGFEDTQYFGPGTRLTVL.

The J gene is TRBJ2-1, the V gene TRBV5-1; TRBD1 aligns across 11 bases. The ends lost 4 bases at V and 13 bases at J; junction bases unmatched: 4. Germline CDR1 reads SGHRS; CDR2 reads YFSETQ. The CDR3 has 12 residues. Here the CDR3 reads CASSGDRGGQFF. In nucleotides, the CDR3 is TGCGCCAGCAGCGGGGACAGGGGGGGACAGTTCTTC. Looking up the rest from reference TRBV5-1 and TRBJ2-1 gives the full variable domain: KAGVTQTPRYLIKTRGQQVTLSCSPISGHRSVSWYQQTPGQGLQFLFEYFSETQRNKGNFPGRFSGRQFSNSRSEMNVSTLELGDSALYLCASSGDRGGQFFGPGTRLTVL.

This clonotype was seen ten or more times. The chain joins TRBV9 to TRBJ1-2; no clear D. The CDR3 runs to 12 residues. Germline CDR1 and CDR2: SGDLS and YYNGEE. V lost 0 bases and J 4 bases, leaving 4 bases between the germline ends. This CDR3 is CASSVDGYGYTF. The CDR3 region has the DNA TGTGCCAGCAGCGTAGACGGCTATGGCTACACCTTC.

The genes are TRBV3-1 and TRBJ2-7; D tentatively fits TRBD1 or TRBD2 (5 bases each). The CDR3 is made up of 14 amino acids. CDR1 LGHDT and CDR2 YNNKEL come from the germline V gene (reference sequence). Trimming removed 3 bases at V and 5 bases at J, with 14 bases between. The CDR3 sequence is CASSHRVWGNEQYF. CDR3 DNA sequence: TGTGCCAGCAGCCACCGAGTATGGGGGAACGAGCAGTACTTC.

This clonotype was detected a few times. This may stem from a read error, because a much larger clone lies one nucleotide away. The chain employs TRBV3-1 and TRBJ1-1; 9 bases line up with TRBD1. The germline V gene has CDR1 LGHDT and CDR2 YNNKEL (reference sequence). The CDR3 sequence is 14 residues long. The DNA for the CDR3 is TGTGCCTGCAGCCAACAACAGGGGGCATCTGAAGCTTTCTTT. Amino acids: CACSQQQGASEAFF.

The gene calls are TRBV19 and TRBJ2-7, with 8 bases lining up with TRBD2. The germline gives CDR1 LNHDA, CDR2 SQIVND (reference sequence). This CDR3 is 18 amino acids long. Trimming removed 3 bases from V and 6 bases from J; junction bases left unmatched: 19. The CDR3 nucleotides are TGTGCCAGTAGTATCTCCGGGAGGGCAGGTTCGGGGCATATCGAGCAGTACTTC. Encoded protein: CASSISGRAGSGHIEQYF. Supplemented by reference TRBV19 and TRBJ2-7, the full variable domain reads DGGITQSPKYLFRKEGQNVTLSCEQNLNHDAMYWYRQDPGQGLRLIYYSQIVNDFQKGDIAEGYSVSREKKESFPLTVTSAQKNPTAFYLCASSISGRAGSGHIEQYFGPGTRLTVT.

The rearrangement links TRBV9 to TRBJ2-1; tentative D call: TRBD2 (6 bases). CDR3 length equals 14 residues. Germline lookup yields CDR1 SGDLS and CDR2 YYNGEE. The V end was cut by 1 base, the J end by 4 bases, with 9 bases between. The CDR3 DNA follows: TGTGCCAGCAGCGTATGGCGGGATTACAATGAGCAGTTCTTC. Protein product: CASSVWRDYNEQFF.

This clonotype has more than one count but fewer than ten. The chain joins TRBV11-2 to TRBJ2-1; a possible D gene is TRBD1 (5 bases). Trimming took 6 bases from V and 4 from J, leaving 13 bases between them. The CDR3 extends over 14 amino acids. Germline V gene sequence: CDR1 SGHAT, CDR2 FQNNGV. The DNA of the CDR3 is TGTGCCAGCAGGAAGAAGGGGAATTACAATGAGCAGTTCTTC. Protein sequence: CASRKKGNYNEQFF. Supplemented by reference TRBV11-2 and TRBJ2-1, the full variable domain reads EAGVAQSPRYKIIEKRQSVAFWCNPISGHATLYWYQQILGQGPKLLIQFQNNGVVDDSQLPKDRFSAERLKGVDSTLKIQPAKLEDSAVYLCASRKKGNYNEQFFGPGTRLTVL.

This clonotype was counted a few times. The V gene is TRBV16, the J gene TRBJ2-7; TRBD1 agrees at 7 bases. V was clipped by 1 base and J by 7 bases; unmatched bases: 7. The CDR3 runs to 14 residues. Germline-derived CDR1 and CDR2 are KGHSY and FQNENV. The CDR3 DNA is TGTGCCAGCAGCCAATTAAAACAGGGGCTAGAGCAGTACTTC. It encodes CASSQLKQGLEQYF.

As DNA, the CDR3 is TGTGCCAGCAGTACAGCTATGAACACTGAAGCTTTCTTT. The encoded protein is CASSTAMNTEAFF. V gene TRBV2 combines with J gene TRBJ1-1; no clear D. Between the trimmed V and J ends, which lost 5 bases and 0 bases, there was a span of 7 bases. This CDR3 region has 13 residues. Germline V gene data show CDR1 as SNHLY and CDR2 as FYNNEI.

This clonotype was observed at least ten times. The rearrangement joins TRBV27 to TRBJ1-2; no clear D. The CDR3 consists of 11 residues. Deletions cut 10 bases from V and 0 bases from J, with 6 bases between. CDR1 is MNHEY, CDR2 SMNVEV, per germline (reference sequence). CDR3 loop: CATRANYGYTF. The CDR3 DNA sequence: TGTGCCACGAGGGCTAACTATGGCTACACCTTC.

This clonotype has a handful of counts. This chain's CDR3 is CASSVGWQVSYEQYF. CDR3 nucleotides: TGTGCCAGCAGCGTAGGATGGCAGGTGAGCTACGAGCAGTACTTC. The chain couples TRBV9 to TRBJ2-7; no clear D gene. There are 15 residues in the CDR3. CDR1 and CDR2 (germline): SGDLS, YYNGEE. V lost 0 bases, J lost 3 bases, and 13 bases lay in between.

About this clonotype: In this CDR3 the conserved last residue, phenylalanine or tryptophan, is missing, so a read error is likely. CDR3 in DNA: TGCGCCAGCAGGGAGGCCGGGTTCTTTACCGAATCTAACTATGGCTACACCCTC. It translates to CASREAGFFTESNYGYTL. The V call is TRBV10-2, the J call TRBJ1-2; D remains unclear. V lost 6 bases and J lost 0, with 23 bases in between. The CDR3 has 18 amino acids. From germline, CDR1 is WSHSY and CDR2 SAAADI.

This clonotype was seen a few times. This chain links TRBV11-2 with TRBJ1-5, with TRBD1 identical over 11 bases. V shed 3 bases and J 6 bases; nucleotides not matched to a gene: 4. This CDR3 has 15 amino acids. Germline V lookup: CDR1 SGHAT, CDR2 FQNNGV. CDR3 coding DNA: TGTGCCAGCAGCTTGGGACAGGGGGGCAGTCAGCCCCAGCATTTT. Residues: CASSLGQGGSQPQHF.

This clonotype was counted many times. CDR3 loop: CATIRGRTAYEQYF. The CDR3 nucleotides are TGTGCCACCATACGGGGCAGGACAGCTTACGAGCAGTACTTC. This chain connects TRBV28 to TRBJ2-7, with a possible D match to TRBD1 (6 bases). The V end was cut by 10 bases, the J end by 4 bases, with 20 bases between. This CDR3 contains 14 residues. The germline V gene encodes CDR1 MDHEN and CDR2 SYDVKM.

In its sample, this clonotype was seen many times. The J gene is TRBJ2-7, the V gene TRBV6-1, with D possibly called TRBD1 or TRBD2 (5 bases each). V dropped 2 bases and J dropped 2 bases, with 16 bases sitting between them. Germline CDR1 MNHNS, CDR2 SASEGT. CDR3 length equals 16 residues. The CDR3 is CASSESAGDGTYEQYF. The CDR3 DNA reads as TGTGCCAGCAGTGAATCGGCCGGGGACGGCACCTACGAGCAGTACTTC.

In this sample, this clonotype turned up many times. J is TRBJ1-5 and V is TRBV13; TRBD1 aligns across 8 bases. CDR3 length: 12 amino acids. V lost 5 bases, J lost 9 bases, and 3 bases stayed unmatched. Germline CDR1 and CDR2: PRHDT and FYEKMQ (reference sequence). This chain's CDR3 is CASSVTGGPQHF. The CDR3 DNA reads TGTGCCAGCAGCGTTACAGGGGGGCCCCAGCATTTT.

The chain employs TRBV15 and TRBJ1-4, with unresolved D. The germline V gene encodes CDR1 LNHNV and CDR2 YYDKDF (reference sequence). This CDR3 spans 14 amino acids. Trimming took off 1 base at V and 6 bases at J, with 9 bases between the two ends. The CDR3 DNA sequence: TGTGCCACCAGCAGAGTACGGCAGGATGAAAAACTGTTTTTT. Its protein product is CATSRVRQDEKLFF. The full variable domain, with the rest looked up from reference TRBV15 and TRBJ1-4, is DAMVIQNPRYQVTQFGKPVTLSCSQTLNHNVMYWYQQKSSQAPKLLFHYYDKDFNNEADTPDNFQSRRPNTSFCFLDIRSPGLGDTAMYLCATSRVRQDEKLFFGSGTQLSVL.

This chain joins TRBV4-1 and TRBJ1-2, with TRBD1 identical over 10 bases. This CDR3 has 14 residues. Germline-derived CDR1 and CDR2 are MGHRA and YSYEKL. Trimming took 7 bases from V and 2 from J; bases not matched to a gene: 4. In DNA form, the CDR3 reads TGCGCCAGCAACCCGGGACAGGGGAACTATGGCTACACCTTC. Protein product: CASNPGQGNYGYTF.